The next 4 T cell receptor beta chains were all read from a single sample in a study of shared clonotypes between healthy human individuals (dated by TCRdb to 2020 to 2022). CD8 naive samples consisted of CD45RO-negative cells that were positively selected for CCR7, yielding a CD45RA+CCR7+ population without TemRA cells. Library prep was done by the immunoSEQ multiplex PCR assay. Held by TCRdb, this immuneACCESS table contains in-frame sequences only and omits some clones. Under half of the omission traces to an unresolved V gene where checked; the cause of the rest is unknown. Within this sample are about 2.1 million clones, with around 93% of them counted one time only. The top ten constitute less than 2% of the sample. The sequenced sample was naive CD8+ T cells from PBMCs. Explained via the paper, the cell subset or site label denotes: CD45RA+CCR7+. These receptors were taken from a young man in good health. Some clones in this sample may be carry-over from other donors' samples.

This clone was observed once. The same CDR3 can be traced to other DNA sequences in this sample. In DNA, the CDR3 is TGCGCCAGCAGCTTGCGTGGGTCAGCTGAGACCCAGTACTTC. The encoded protein is CASSLRGSAETQYF. V usage is TRBV5-1 and J usage is TRBJ2-5, with D unresolved. The CDR3 totals 14 residues. Germline-derived CDR1 and CDR2 are SGHRS and YFSETQ. Trimming cost V 1 base and J 5 bases, with 12 bases left between them.

The V gene is TRBV27, the J gene TRBJ1-1; D might be TRBD1 (5 bases). V was cut by 4 bases and J by 5 bases, with 11 bases left in between. The CDR3 is 13 amino acids. The germline gives CDR1 MNHEY, CDR2 SMNVEV (reference sequence). The CDR3 spells CASSYREGTEAFF. The CDR3, as DNA: TGTGCCAGCAGTTACCGGGAGGGGACTGAAGCTTTCTTT.

The chain combines TRBV10-2 with TRBJ2-7; D is ambiguous. Germline V CDR1 and CDR2: WSHSY, SAAADI. Trimming removed 2 bases from V and 5 bases from J, with 10 bases in between. The CDR3 runs 13 residues. CDR3 sequence reads: CASSEGREDEQYF. As DNA, the CDR3 is TGCGCCAGCAGTGAGGGCAGAGAGGACGAGCAGTACTTC.

Note on this clone: The same CDR3 arises from other DNA sequences in this sample as well. The CDR3 DNA reads as TGTGCCAGCAGTTTGTGGAGCAATCAGCCCCAGCATTTT. Translating it yields CASSLWSNQPQHF. The chain couples TRBV27 to TRBJ1-5; D remains unclear. Looked up from germline, CDR1 is MNHEY and CDR2 is SMNVEV (reference sequence). The CDR3 extends over 13 amino acids. V dropped 3 bases and J dropped 1 base, with 4 bases sitting between them.